This is a list of T cell receptor beta chains from one sample in a study of shared clonotypes between healthy human individuals. Here immunoSEQ multiplex PCR was the method, and the copy in TCRdb shows in-frame clones only, minus some. Of roughly 110,000 clones listed, around two thirds are singletons. The sample comprised memory CD8+ T cells sorted from blood. The receptors here all came from a woman aged 25 to 39 in good health. Each CDR3 is given with its conserved first and last residue. Each record gives: J gene, clone size, D gene, V gene, CDR3 length, CDR3 protein, CDR3 DNA. The D gene is left open where the match is weak. Clone size, where shown, is once, few, many, or a class for clones that have expanded.

TRBJ2-7,-,-,TRBV27,11,CASSPGGEQYF,TGTGCCAGCAGTCCAGGTGGGGAGCAGTACTTC
TRBJ2-7,-,TRBD2,TRBV29-1,14,CSVGSGRVGYEQYF,TGCAGCGTGGGGAGCGGGAGGGTCGGCTACGAGCAGTACTTC
TRBJ2-7,-,-,TRBV19,12,CASSIRGYEQYF,TGTGCCAGTAGTATTCGGGGGTACGAGCAGTACTTC
TRBJ2-7,-,TRBD1,TRBV27,15,CASSSTPGGPYEQYF,TGTGCCAGCAGTTCCACCCCAGGGGGTCCCTACGAGCAGTACTTC
TRBJ2-1,-,TRBD1,TRBV27,14,CASRPTGVLNEQFF,TGTGCCAGCAGACCGACAGGGGTTTTAAATGAGCAGTTCTTC
TRBJ2-7,-,TRBD2,TRBV10-3,14,CAIRKTSGGYEQYF,TGTGCCATCAGGAAGACTAGCGGGGGGTACGAGCAGTACTTC
TRBJ2-6,-,-,TRBV19,19,CASSHKAHLIRTGANVLTF,TGTGCCAGTAGTCACAAAGCCCACCTAATTCGGACTGGGGCCAACGTCCTGACTTTC
TRBJ1-1,-,-,TRBV29-1,13,CSVEEVTGPEAFF,TGCAGCGTTGAAGAGGTAACAGGGCCTGAAGCTTTCTTT
TRBJ1-2,many,-,TRBV18,14,CASSPPQIQYGYTF,TGTGCCAGCTCACCACCCCAGATACAGTATGGCTACACCTTC
TRBJ2-1,-,-,TRBV27,14,CASSPTDSNNEQFF,TGTGCCAGCAGCCCGACGGATTCGAACAATGAGCAGTTCTTC
TRBJ2-3,few,TRBD1,TRBV5-1,16,CASSSTGGWLTDTQYF,TGCGCCAGCAGCTCAACAGGGGGCTGGCTGACAGATACGCAGTATTTT
TRBJ2-7,few,TRBD2,TRBV29-1,14,CSASNLAGGHEQYF,TGCAGCGCCTCAAATCTAGCGGGAGGACACGAGCAGTACTTC
TRBJ2-1,few,TRBD2,TRBV2,15,CASRSGSGPYNEQFF,TGTGCCAGCAGGAGCGGGAGTGGGCCCTACAATGAGCAGTTCTTC
TRBJ1-5,many,-,TRBV29-1,13,CSVQGGANQPQHF,TGCAGCGTTCAAGGGGGGGCCAATCAGCCCCAGCATTTT
TRBJ1-3,-,-,TRBV2,15,CASRELLPSGNTIYF,TGTGCCAGCAGGGAACTTCTACCCTCTGGAAACACCATATATTTT
TRBJ2-1,-,TRBD2,TRBV7-8,12,CASSPAGGEQFF,TGTGCCAGCAGCCCCGCGGGGGGTGAGCAGTTCTTC
TRBJ2-1,-,TRBD2,TRBV30,13,CRGRDWADNEQFF,TGTCGCGGGAGGGACTGGGCCGACAATGAGCAGTTCTTC
TRBJ2-7,-,-,TRBV11-2,15,CASREPKGPPYEQYF,TGTGCCAGCAGGGAACCGAAGGGACCTCCCTACGAGCAGTACTTC
TRBJ2-2,-,TRBD2,TRBV6-4,16,CASSDGGRGNTGELFF,TGTGCCAGCAGTGACGGCGGGAGAGGGAACACCGGGGAGCTGTTTTTT
TRBJ2-1,few,-,TRBV2,15,CASIVRASSYNEQFF,TGTGCCAGCATTGTGAGGGCGAGCTCCTACAATGAGCAGTTCTTC
TRBJ2-7,few,-,TRBV19,15,CASSIATHPTYEQYF,TGTGCCAGTAGTATAGCCACACACCCAACCTACGAGCAGTACTTC
TRBJ2-7,once,TRBD1,TRBV28,16,CASRRTGGLWNYEQYF,TGTGCCAGCAGAAGAACAGGGGGGCTGTGGAACTACGAGCAGTACTTC
TRBJ2-3,-,-,TRBV27,11,CASTSGDTQYF,TGTGCCAGCACCAGTGGAGATACGCAGTATTTT
TRBJ1-5,-,-,TRBV6-1,14,CASSEVVSNQPQHF,TGTGCCAGCAGTGAAGTGGTTAGCAATCAGCCCCAGCATTTT
TRBJ1-2,medium-sized,-,TRBV6-1,13,CGSQARGINGYTF,TGTGGCTCTCAAGCGCGGGGTATAAATGGCTACACCTTC
TRBJ1-4,-,-,TRBV7-9,16,CASSSLNIPTNEKLFF,TGTGCCAGCAGCTCGTTAAACATACCAACTAATGAAAAACTGTTTTTT
TRBJ2-3,-,TRBD1,TRBV28,16,CASKLRGQAVADTQYF,TGTGCCAGCAAACTAAGGGGACAGGCCGTCGCAGATACGCAGTATTTT
TRBJ2-7,-,TRBD1,TRBV5-4,17,CASSLGVIGTGGNEQYF,TGTGCCAGCAGCTTGGGGGTTATCGGGACAGGGGGCAACGAGCAGTACTTC
TRBJ2-2,-,TRBD2,TRBV4-2,16,CASSQDSAGGSGELFF,TGTGCCAGCAGCCAAGACTCAGCGGGGGGGAGCGGGGAGCTGTTTTTT
TRBJ1-5,once,TRBD1,TRBV19,15,CASSIGQGVHQPQHF,TGTGCCAGTAGTATAGGACAGGGGGTCCATCAGCCCCAGCATTTT
TRBJ1-6,-,-,TRBV13,15,CASNRPSSYNSPLHF,TGTGCCAGCAACCGGCCGAGCTCCTATAATTCACCCCTCCACTTT
TRBJ2-7,once,TRBD2,TRBV2,12,CASTSGSYEQYF,TGTGCCAGCACTAGCGGGAGCTACGAGCAGTACTTC
TRBJ2-6,-,-,TRBV7-7,17,CASSRLGPQSRANVLTF,TGTGCCAGCAGCCGGTTAGGGCCACAAAGTCGGGCCAACGTCCTGACTTTC
TRBJ2-6,-,-,TRBV6-6,15,CASSYSRPGANVLTF,TGTGCCAGCAGTTACTCGCGGCCTGGGGCCAACGTCCTGACTTTC
TRBJ2-5,-,-,TRBV9,14,CASSVGGSAETQYF,TGTGCCAGCAGCGTAGGGGGGAGCGCGGAGACCCAGTACTTC
TRBJ2-7,-,-,TRBV7-9,18,CASSLGIGRALSSYEQYF,TGTGCCAGCAGCTTAGGGATCGGGCGAGCGTTAAGCTCCTACGAGCAGTACTTC
TRBJ2-7,-,-,TRBV27,18,CASGGQGRSLAGTYEQYF,TGTGCCAGCGGGGGACAGGGGAGGTCACTAGCGGGGACCTACGAGCAGTACTTC
TRBJ2-7,-,TRBD1,TRBV6-6,16,CASSDLGTVGIAEQYF,TGTGCCAGCAGTGACTTAGGGACAGTGGGGATAGCCGAGCAGTACTTC
TRBJ2-7,-,-,TRBV4-1,15,CASSVLPRGPYEQYF,TGCGCCAGCAGCGTTCTTCCTCGAGGGCCCTACGAGCAGTACTTC
TRBJ2-5,-,-,TRBV11-2,13,CASSPGVRETQYF,TGTGCCAGCAGCCCAGGGGTGCGAGAGACCCAGTACTTC
TRBJ2-3,once,-,TRBV4-2,16,CASSLTTRFGGDTQYF,TGTGCCAGCAGCTTAACGACTAGATTTGGGGGCGATACGCAGTATTTT
TRBJ1-5,-,-,TRBV21-1,14,CASSKTGGGQPQHF,TGTGCCAGCAGCAAAACAGGGGGCGGGCAGCCCCAGCATTTT
TRBJ1-5,few,-,TRBV7-8,16,CASSPLGGGGNQPQHF,TGTGCCAGCAGCCCACTAGGCGGGGGGGGCAATCAGCCCCAGCATTTT
TRBJ1-1,many,-,TRBV14,17,CASSPTSGLEGSTEAFF,TGTGCCAGCAGCCCCACGAGCGGGCTAGAAGGTAGCACTGAAGCTTTCTTT
TRBJ2-2,few,-,TRBV21-1,17,CASSTLRDSSATGELFF,TGTGCCAGCAGCACCTTACGGGACAGTTCGGCGACCGGGGAGCTGTTTTTT
TRBJ2-5,-,-,TRBV27,13,CASSLRQQETQYF,TGTGCCAGCAGTTTGAGGCAGCAAGAGACCCAGTACTTC
TRBJ2-7,-,-,TRBV7-8,13,CASSRGALYEQYF,TGTGCCAGCAGCCGAGGGGCTCTCTACGAGCAGTACTTC
TRBJ1-5,-,-,TRBV27,15,CASSPRSGLDQPQHF,TGTGCCAGCAGTCCCCGGTCAGGGCTGGATCAGCCCCAGCATTTT
TRBJ1-5,few,-,TRBV27,14,CASRPDTPNQPQHF,TGTGCCAGCAGGCCTGACACACCCAATCAGCCCCAGCATTTT
TRBJ1-1,-,TRBD1,TRBV27,14,CASSPGTGHTEAFF,TGTGCCAGCAGTCCAGGGACAGGGCACACTGAAGCTTTCTTT
TRBJ2-1,-,-,TRBV15,13,CATFSRAYNEQFF,TGTGCCACCTTTTCTAGGGCGTACAATGAGCAGTTCTTC
TRBJ2-7,-,-,TRBV6-1,13,CASSARVPYEQYF,TGTGCCAGCAGTGCCCGGGTTCCCTACGAGCAGTACTTC
TRBJ2-7,-,TRBD2,TRBV2,22,CASKGTSAGTSGRLRGTYEQYF,TGTGCCAGCAAGGGGACTTCCGCCGGGACTAGCGGGAGGCTAAGGGGGACCTACGAGCAGTACTTC
TRBJ2-2,-,-,TRBV2,19,CASCRDLGTILTNTGELFF,TGTGCCAGCTGCCGGGACTTGGGGACCATATTAACGAACACCGGGGAGCTGTTTTTT
TRBJ2-3,-,TRBD2,TRBV9,15,CASSVEASGRDTQYF,TGTGCCAGCAGCGTAGAGGCTAGCGGGAGAGATACGCAGTATTTT
TRBJ1-2,-,-,TRBV6-6,16,CASDVYSSNANYGYTF,TGTGCCAGTGACGTGTACAGCAGTAATGCTAACTATGGCTACACCTTC
TRBJ2-2,few,-,TRBV10-2,13,CASSEPLSGELFF,TGCGCCAGCAGTGAACCGTTGTCCGGGGAGCTGTTTTTT